A single sample is the source of the 18 T cell receptor beta chains below, sequenced in a study of T cells after yellow fever vaccination. TCRdb analysed the 5' RACE reads with MiXCR anew, one entry per CDR3 protein. The data hold fewer than 85,000 distinct CDR3 sequences, with about 7.7% observed a single time. The material was CD8+ T cells sorted from PBMCs, obtained on the day of the yellow fever booster vaccination. All receptors derive from a man aged 25 to 45 who received the YFV17D yellow fever vaccine.

The chain joins TRBV6-2 or TRBV6-3 to TRBJ2-7; D assignment may be TRBD1 or TRBD2 (5 bases each). The CDR3 contains 14 residues. Germline assignment: CDR1 MNHEY and CDR2 SVGEGT. Trimming pared 2 bases from V and 3 bases from J, leaving 11 bases between. CDR3 amino acids: CASSYGGRDYEQYF. The CDR3 DNA reads as TGTGCCAGCAGTTACGGGGGAAGAGACTACGAGCAGTACTTC.

The chain joins TRBV2 to TRBJ1-1; D not resolved. This CDR3 contains 15 residues. The ends were cut back, 4 bases at V and 1 base at J, with 13 bases in the middle. Germline loops: CDR1 SNHLY, CDR2 FYNNEI. CDR3 sequence: CASSVDPLWNTEAFF. The CDR3 bases are TGTGCCAGCAGTGTGGATCCGCTCTGGAACACTGAAGCTTTCTTT.

The genes are TRBV18 and TRBJ1-2, with D maybe TRBD1 (6 bases). The CDR3 loop spans 14 amino acids. Trimming took 2 bases from V and 8 from J, leaving 15 bases between them. Germline-derived CDR1 and CDR2 are KGHSH and LQKENI. The CDR3 is CASSPSRDKYGYTF. CDR3 DNA: TGTGCCAGCTCACCAAGCCGGGACAAATACGGCTACACCTTC.

This clonotype has at least ten counts. The chain combines TRBV7-9 with TRBJ2-3; D is undetermined. V lost 8 bases to trimming and J lost 2 bases, with 11 bases between them. The germline gives CDR1 SEHNR, CDR2 FQNEAQ (reference sequence). The length of the CDR3 is 13 residues. The CDR3 sequence is CASLILATDTQYF. The CDR3 bases are TGTGCCAGCTTAATCCTGGCCACAGATACGCAGTATTTT.

The J gene is TRBJ1-1, the V gene TRBV5-1; D unclear. V was shortened by 0 bases and J by 1 base, with 7 bases between the two germline ends. The CDR3 length is 14 residues. CDR1 SGHRS and CDR2 YFSETQ come from the germline V gene. The CDR3 loop reads CASSLVSGNTEAFF. CDR3 bases: TGCGCCAGCAGCTTGGTTAGCGGGAACACTGAAGCTTTCTTT.

Many counts were recorded for this clonotype. The gene calls are TRBV20-1 and TRBJ2-3; TRBD2 agrees at 12 bases. After removal of 1 base from V and 2 bases from J, the junction contained 7 bases not matched to a gene. The CDR3 sequence is 17 residues long. The germline CDR1 and CDR2 sequences are DFQATT and SNEGSKA (reference sequence). CDR3 DNA: TGCAGTGCTAGAGGACTAGCGGGAGAGGGAACCACAGATACGCAGTATTTT. Translation: CSARGLAGEGTTDTQYF.

This clonotype has ten or more counts. J is TRBJ2-7 and V is TRBV25-1; 7 bases fit TRBD1. Germline-derived CDR1 and CDR2 are MGHDK and SYGVNS. CDR3 length: 17 residues. With V trimmed by 4 bases and J by 2 bases, 14 bases remained unmatched. This CDR3 is CASSGPTTGIFPYEQYF. CDR3 coding DNA: TGTGCCAGCAGTGGCCCCACGACAGGGATCTTCCCCTACGAGCAGTACTTC.

The chain combines TRBV7-8 with TRBJ2-1; maybe TRBD2 (6 bases). Germline V gene data show CDR1 as SGHVS and CDR2 as FQNEAQ. Trimming cost V 3 bases and J 4 bases, with 19 bases left between them. CDR3 size: 17 residues. CDR3 DNA: TGTGCCAGCAGCTTTCGGTCGGGAGCCGTGCCGTACAATGAGCAGTTCTTC. Translation gives CASSFRSGAVPYNEQFF.

The table lists this clonotype with a few counts. This chain connects TRBV20-1 to TRBJ1-6; TRBD1 matches at 11 bases. This CDR3 has 18 amino acids. Germline assignment: CDR1 DFQATT and CDR2 SNEGSKA (reference sequence). The J segment lost 4 bases and the V segment lost 6 bases, leaving 14 bases of the junction unmatched. CDR3 sequence (DNA): TGCAGTGCCACGGCCGGGACAGGGGGTTATTCGTATAATTCACCCCTCCACTTT. This translates into CSATAGTGGYSYNSPLHF.

The DNA for the CDR3 is TGTGCCAGCAGTTTCCCGGGACAGAGATTCACCGGGGAGCTGTTTTTT. Amino acids: CASSFPGQRFTGELFF. The rearrangement joins TRBV28 to TRBJ2-2; 7 bases are shared with TRBD1. The CDR3 covers 16 residues. The V and J ends lost 3 bases and 4 bases, in that order; junction bases with no gene match: 8. CDR1 is MDHEN and CDR2 is SYDVKM in the germline V gene.

This clonotype appeared many times. This sequence joins TRBV7-9 and TRBJ1-1, with D possibly being TRBD1 (5 bases). This CDR3 comprises 12 residues. CDR1 and CDR2 (germline): SEHNR, FQNEAQ (reference sequence). Trimming removed 5 bases at V and 13 bases at J, with 17 bases between. The CDR3 DNA reads as TGTGCCAGCAGCCTAGGGGAAAGGCCCCATTTCTTT. It specifies CASSLGERPHFF.

V and J are TRBV20-1 and TRBJ1-1; D is unresolved. Germline loops: CDR1 DFQATT, CDR2 SNEGSKA (reference sequence). V gave up 6 bases and J gave up 3 bases, with 8 bases separating them. The CDR3 has 11 amino acids. CDR3 amino acids: CSAKQYTEAFF. Here the CDR3 DNA reads TGCAGTGCCAAGCAGTACACTGAAGCTTTCTTT.

This clonotype has just a few counts. The genes are TRBV5-3 and TRBJ1-5; 7 nucleotides match TRBD1. TRBV5-3 is filed as an ORF, its function uncertain. This CDR3 has 17 amino acids. V gave up 0 bases and J gave up 0 bases; unmatched junction bases: 6. The CDR3 region has the DNA TGTGCCAGAAGCTTGGCTCGGGACAGCGATAGCAATCAGCCCCAGCATTTT. The encoded protein is CARSLARDSDSNQPQHF.

The sample holds a few counts of this clonotype. J is TRBJ1-2 and V is TRBV5-1, with D uncertain. The length of the CDR3 is 14 residues. The germline V gene encodes CDR1 SGHRS and CDR2 YFSETQ. The V end lost 0 bases, the J end lost 4 bases, and 10 bases lay between the germline ends. The CDR3 loop is CASSLVSAVYGYTF. The CDR3 nucleotides read TGCGCCAGCAGCTTGGTGTCAGCCGTCTATGGCTACACCTTC.

This clonotype was observed a few times. The CDR3 DNA follows: TGTGCCAGCACCAGTATTGGGGGGTGGTCGGCCTACGAGCAGTACTTC. Protein product: CASTSIGGWSAYEQYF. The chain is built from TRBV27 and TRBJ2-7; weak D call: TRBD2 (6 bases). The length of the CDR3 is 16 residues. Looked up from germline, CDR1 is MNHEY and CDR2 is SMNVEV (reference sequence). V lost 7 bases and J lost 2, with 21 bases in between.

This clonotype was counted only a few times. The CDR3 sequence: CSVELIMTSGGWGSTDTQYF. DNA of the CDR3: TGCAGCGTTGAATTGATTATGACTAGCGGGGGATGGGGCAGCACAGATACGCAGTATTTT. J is TRBJ2-3 and V is TRBV29-1, with 12 bases lining up with TRBD2. CDR3 length: 20 residues. V lost 2 bases and J lost 0; bases outside the gene matches: 15. The V gene's germline CDR1 is SQVTM and CDR2 ANQGSEA.

This clonotype was recorded many times. The J gene is TRBJ2-2, the V gene TRBV29-1; D unresolved. CDR1 and CDR2 from the germline V gene are SQVTM and ANQGSEA. Trimming took 5 bases from V and 0 from J, leaving 7 bases between them. The CDR3 is 13 residues long. The CDR3 bases are TGCAGCGTTCGAACAGCGAACACCGGGGAGCTGTTTTTT. Translation: CSVRTANTGELFF.

A few counts support this clonotype. The chain has TRBV30 and TRBJ2-3; the D gene is possibly TRBD2 (5 bases). The V end was cut by 4 bases, the J end by 5 bases, with 13 bases between. Germline values: CDR1 GTSNPN, CDR2 SVGIG (reference sequence). This CDR3 spans 13 amino acids. This CDR3 reads CAWILLGEDTQYF. In DNA form, the CDR3 reads TGTGCCTGGATTCTACTCGGGGAAGATACGCAGTATTTT. Filled out from reference TRBV30 and TRBJ2-3, the complete variable domain reads SQTIHQWPATLVQPVGSPLSLECTVEGTSNPNLYWYRQAAGRGLQLLFYSVGIGQISSEVPQNLSASRPQDRQFILSSKKLLLSDSGFYLCAWILLGEDTQYFGPGTRLTVL.